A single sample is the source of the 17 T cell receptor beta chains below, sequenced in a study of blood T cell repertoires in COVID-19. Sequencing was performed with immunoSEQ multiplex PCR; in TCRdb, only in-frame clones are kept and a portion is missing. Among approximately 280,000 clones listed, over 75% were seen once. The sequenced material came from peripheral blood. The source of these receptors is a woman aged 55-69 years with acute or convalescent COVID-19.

CDR3 protein: CASSKIPPDSGNTIYF. In DNA form, the CDR3 reads TGTGCCAGCAGCAAAATTCCGCCAGACTCTGGAAACACCATATATTTT. V is TRBV21-1 and J is TRBJ1-3; the table gives TRBD1 as D, unverified against the DNA. TRBV21-1 is a pseudogene. The CDR3 is made up of 16 amino acids.

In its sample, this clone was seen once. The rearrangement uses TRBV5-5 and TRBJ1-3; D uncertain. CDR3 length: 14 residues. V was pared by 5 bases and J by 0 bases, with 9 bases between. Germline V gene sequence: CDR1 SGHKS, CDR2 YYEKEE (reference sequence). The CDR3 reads CASRLGVSGNTIYF. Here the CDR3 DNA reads TGTGCCAGCAGACTCGGGGTCTCTGGAAACACCATATATTTT.

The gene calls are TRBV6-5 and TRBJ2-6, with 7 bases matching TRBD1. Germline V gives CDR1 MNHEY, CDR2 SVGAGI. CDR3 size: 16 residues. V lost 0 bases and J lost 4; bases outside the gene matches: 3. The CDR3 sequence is CASSYSTGAGANVLTF. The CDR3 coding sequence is TGTGCCAGCAGTTACTCTACAGGGGCAGGGGCCAACGTCCTGACTTTC.

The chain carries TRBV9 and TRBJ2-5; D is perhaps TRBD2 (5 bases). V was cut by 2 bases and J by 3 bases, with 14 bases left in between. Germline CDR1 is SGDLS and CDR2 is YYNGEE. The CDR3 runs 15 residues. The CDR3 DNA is TGTGCCAGCAGCGTTATCGGGGATCGAAAAGAGACCCAGTACTTC. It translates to CASSVIGDRKETQYF.

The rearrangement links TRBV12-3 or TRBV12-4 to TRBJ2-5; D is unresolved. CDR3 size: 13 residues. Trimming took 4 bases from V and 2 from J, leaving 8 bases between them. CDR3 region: CASSSVLQETQYF. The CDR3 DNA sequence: TGTGCCAGCAGTTCGGTGTTACAAGAGACCCAGTACTTC.

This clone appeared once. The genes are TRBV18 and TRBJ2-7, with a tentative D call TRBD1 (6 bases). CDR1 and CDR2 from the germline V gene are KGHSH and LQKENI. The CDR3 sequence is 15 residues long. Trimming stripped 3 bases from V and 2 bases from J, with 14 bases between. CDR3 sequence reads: CASSPGRGRTYEQYF. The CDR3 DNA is TGTGCCAGCTCACCGGGCAGGGGCCGTACCTACGAGCAGTACTTC.

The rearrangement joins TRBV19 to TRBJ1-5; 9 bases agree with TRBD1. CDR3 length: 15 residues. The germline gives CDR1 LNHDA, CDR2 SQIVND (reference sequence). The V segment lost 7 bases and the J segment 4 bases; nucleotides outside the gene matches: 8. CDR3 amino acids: CASTSDRGRNQPQHF. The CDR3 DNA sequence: TGTGCCAGTACCTCAGACAGGGGGAGGAATCAGCCCCAGCATTTT.

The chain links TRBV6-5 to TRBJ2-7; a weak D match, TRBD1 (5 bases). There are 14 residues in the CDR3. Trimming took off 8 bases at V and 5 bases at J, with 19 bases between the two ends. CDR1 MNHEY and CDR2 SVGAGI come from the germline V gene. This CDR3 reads CASAYRLGQNEQYF. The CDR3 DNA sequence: TGTGCCAGCGCCTACAGGCTTGGGCAAAACGAGCAGTACTTC.

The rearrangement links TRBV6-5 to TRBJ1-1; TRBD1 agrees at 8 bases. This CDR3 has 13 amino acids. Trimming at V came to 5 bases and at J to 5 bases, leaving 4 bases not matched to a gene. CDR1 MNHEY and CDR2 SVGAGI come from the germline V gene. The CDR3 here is CASSPGGFTEAFF. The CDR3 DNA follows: TGTGCCAGCAGTCCAGGGGGCTTTACTGAAGCTTTCTTT.

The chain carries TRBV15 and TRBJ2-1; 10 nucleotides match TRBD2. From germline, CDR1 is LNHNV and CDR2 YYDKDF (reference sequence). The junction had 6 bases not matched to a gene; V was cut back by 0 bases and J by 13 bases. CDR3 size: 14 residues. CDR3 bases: TGTGCCACCAGCAGAGATCGGCCTAGCGGGAGACAGTTCTTC. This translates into CATSRDRPSGRQFF. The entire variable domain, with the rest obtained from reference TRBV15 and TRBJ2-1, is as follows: DAMVIQNPRYQVTQFGKPVTLSCSQTLNHNVMYWYQQKSSQAPKLLFHYYDKDFNNEADTPDNFQSRRPNTSFCFLDIRSPGLGDTAMYLCATSRDRPSGRQFFGPGTRLTVL.

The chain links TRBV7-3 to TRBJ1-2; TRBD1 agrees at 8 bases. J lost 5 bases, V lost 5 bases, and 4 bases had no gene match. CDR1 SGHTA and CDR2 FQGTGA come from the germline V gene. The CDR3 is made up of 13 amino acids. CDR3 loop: CASSPGTGYGYTF. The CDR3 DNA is TGTGCCAGCAGCCCAGGGACAGGTTATGGCTACACCTTC.

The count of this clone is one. The CDR3 DNA reads as TGTGCCAGCAGTTGGCCGGGACAGGGGGCGAGCAATCAGCCCCAGCATTTT. Its protein product is CASSWPGQGASNQPQHF. The chain combines TRBV28 with TRBJ1-5; 12 nucleotides line up with TRBD1. The CDR3 runs to 17 residues. CDR1 and CDR2 (germline): MDHEN, SYDVKM. J was trimmed by 1 base and V by 4 bases; bases with no gene match: 5. The full variable domain, its missing parts supplied by reference TRBV28 and TRBJ1-5, is DVKVTQSSRYLVKRTGEKVFLECVQDMDHENMFWYRQDPGLGLRLIYFSYDVKMKEKGDIPEGYSVSREKKERFSLILESASTNQTSMYLCASSWPGQGASNQPQHFGDGTRLSIL.

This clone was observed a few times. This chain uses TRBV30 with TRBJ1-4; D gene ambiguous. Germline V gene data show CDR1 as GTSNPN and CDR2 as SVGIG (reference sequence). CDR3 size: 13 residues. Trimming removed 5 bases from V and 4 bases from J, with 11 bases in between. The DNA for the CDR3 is TGTGCCTGGTACAGCAGCATTAATGAAAAACTGTTTTTT. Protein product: CAWYSSINEKLFF. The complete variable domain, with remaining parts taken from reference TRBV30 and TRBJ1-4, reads SQTIHQWPATLVQPVGSPLSLECTVEGTSNPNLYWYRQAAGRGLQLLFYSVGIGQISSEVPQNLSASRPQDRQFILSSKKLLLSDSGFYLCAWYSSINEKLFFGSGTQLSVL.

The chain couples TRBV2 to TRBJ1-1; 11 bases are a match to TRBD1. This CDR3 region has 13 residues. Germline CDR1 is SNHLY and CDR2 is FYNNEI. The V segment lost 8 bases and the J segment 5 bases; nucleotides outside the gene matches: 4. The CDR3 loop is CASDRDRGTEAFF. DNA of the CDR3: TGTGCCAGCGACCGGGACAGGGGGACTGAAGCTTTCTTT. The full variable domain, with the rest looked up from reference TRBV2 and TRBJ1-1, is EPEVTQTPSHQVTQMGQEVILRCVPISNHLYFYWYRQILGQKVEFLVSFYNNEISEKSEIFDDQFSVERPDGSNFTLKIRSTKLEDSAMYFCASDRDRGTEAFFGQGTRLTVV.

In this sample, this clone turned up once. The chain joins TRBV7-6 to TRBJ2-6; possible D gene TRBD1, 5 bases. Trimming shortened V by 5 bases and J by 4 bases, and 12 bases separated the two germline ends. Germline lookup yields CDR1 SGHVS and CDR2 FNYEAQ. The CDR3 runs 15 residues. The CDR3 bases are TGTGCCAGCAGCCAGGGCGGCGCAGGGGCCAACGTCCTGACTTTC. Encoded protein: CASSQGGAGANVLTF.

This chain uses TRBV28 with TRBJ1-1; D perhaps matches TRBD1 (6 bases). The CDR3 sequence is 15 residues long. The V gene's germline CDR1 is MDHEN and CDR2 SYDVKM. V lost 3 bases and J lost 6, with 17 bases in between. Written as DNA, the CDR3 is TGTGCCAGCAGTTTTTCCCCAGGGGCTAGTGCTGAAGCTTTCTTT. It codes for CASSFSPGASAEAFF.

This CDR3 reads CASSSADRVHGYTF. The DNA of the CDR3 is TGTGCCAGCAGTTCAGCCGACAGGGTGCATGGCTACACCTTC. The chain has TRBV28 and TRBJ1-2; TRBD1 aligns across 7 bases. V lost 4 bases, J lost 6 bases, and 8 bases stayed unmatched. This CDR3 has 14 residues. The V gene's germline CDR1 is MDHEN and CDR2 SYDVKM.